The 24 T cell receptor beta chains listed next were all sequenced from one sample in a study of blood T cell repertoires in COVID-19. Libraries were prepared by immunoSEQ multiplex PCR; TCRdb keeps only in-frame clonotypes and omits some of them. The sample records under 50,000 clones, less than 85% being singletons. What was sequenced was peripheral blood. The receptors were sampled from a man aged 50 to 60 with active COVID-19.

The rearrangement joins TRBV5-1 to TRBJ2-7; 11 positions agree with TRBD1. This CDR3 contains 15 residues. V shed 0 bases, J shed 4 bases, and the junction held 3 bases outside the gene matches. CDR1 and CDR2 from the germline V gene are SGHRS and YFSETQ. The CDR3 reads CASSLGTGGGYEQYF. CDR3 DNA sequence: TGCGCCAGCAGCTTGGGGACAGGGGGCGGTTACGAGCAGTACTTC.

V is TRBV29-1 and J is TRBJ1-2; 7 bases agree with TRBD1. The CDR3 runs to 13 residues. The J segment lost 3 bases and the V segment lost 4 bases, leaving 5 bases of the junction unmatched. In germline, CDR1 is SQVTM, CDR2 ANQGSEA. CDR3 protein: CSVVARGDYGYTF. The CDR3 DNA is TGCAGCGTTGTGGCCAGGGGGGACTATGGCTACACCTTC.

This chain links TRBV19 with TRBJ2-1, with 7 positions matching TRBD2. The germline gives CDR1 LNHDA, CDR2 SQIVND (reference sequence). After removal of 5 bases from V and 4 bases from J, the junction contained 14 bases not matched to a gene. The CDR3 is 17 residues long. Written as DNA, the CDR3 is TGTGCCAGTAGTCCTTTACGGGGGGACTATAAGTACAATGAGCAGTTCTTC. It is translated as CASSPLRGDYKYNEQFF.

The genes are TRBV7-2 and TRBJ1-2, with TRBD1 matching 9 bases. Germline CDR1 reads SGHTA; CDR2 reads FQGNSA. Germline trimming cut 5 bases from V and 6 bases from J; bases unmatched to any gene: 7. This CDR3 is 14 amino acids long. In DNA, the CDR3 is TGTGCCAGCAGCCCCTACAGGGGGCCAAATGGCTACACCTTC. It codes for CASSPYRGPNGYTF.

The CDR3 is CASSMTGNQPQHF. DNA of the CDR3: TGTGCCAGCAGTATGACAGGGAATCAGCCCCAGCATTTT. The chain joins TRBV27 to TRBJ1-5; TRBD1 matches at 7 bases. V was pared by 5 bases and J by 4 bases, with 2 bases of the junction left unmatched. CDR1 and CDR2 (germline): MNHEY, SMNVEV (reference sequence). This CDR3 is 13 amino acids long.

The chain couples TRBV6-6 to TRBJ1-1; 9 nucleotides align to TRBD1. The ends lost 5 bases at V and 4 bases at J; junction bases unmatched: 2. The CDR3 is 13 amino acids. The V gene's germline CDR1 is MNHNY and CDR2 SVGAGI (reference sequence). The CDR3 nucleotides are TGTGCCAGCAGTCGACAGGGGGGCACTGAAGCTTTCTTT. This translates into CASSRQGGTEAFF.

This rearrangement joins TRBV5-1 to TRBJ1-4; possible D gene TRBD1, 6 bases. Germline CDR1 and CDR2: SGHRS and YFSETQ. This CDR3 contains 15 residues. V dropped 1 base and J dropped 3 bases, with 10 bases sitting between them. CDR3 nucleotide sequence: TGCGCCAGCAGCTTGTGGGGGACACCTAATGAAAAACTGTTTTTT. Protein: CASSLWGTPNEKLFF.

This clone has only a few counts. The genes are TRBV19 and TRBJ1-5; D call uncertain. The V gene lost 8 bases and the J gene lost 4 bases, with 15 bases spanning the gap. The length of the CDR3 is 14 residues. CDR1 is LNHDA and CDR2 is SQIVND in the germline V gene (reference sequence). The CDR3: CASETGRANQPQHF. The CDR3 DNA reads TGTGCCAGTGAGACGGGGAGGGCAAATCAGCCCCAGCATTTT.

The genes are TRBV12-3 or TRBV12-4 and TRBJ2-5; D gene unclear. Trimming took off 6 bases at V and 1 base at J, with 3 bases between the two ends. This CDR3 contains 11 residues. The CDR3 DNA reads TGTGCCAGCAGCTCCCAAGAGACCCAGTACTTC. Encoded protein: CASSSQETQYF.

This chain joins TRBV15 and TRBJ2-3; 15 nucleotides agree with TRBD2. CDR1 is LNHNV, CDR2 YYDKDF, per germline (reference sequence). J lost 6 bases, V lost 6 bases, and 13 bases had no gene match. CDR3 size: 18 residues. CDR3 sequence reads: CATSNGLAGGRQVDTQYF. In nucleotides, the CDR3 is TGTGCCACCAGTAACGGACTAGCGGGGGGGCGGCAGGTTGATACGCAGTATTTT.

The V gene is TRBV6-5, the J gene TRBJ1-5, with D maybe TRBD1 (5 bases). The CDR3 runs to 13 residues. Germline CDR1 and CDR2: MNHEY and SVGAGI. V was cut by 10 bases and J by 1 base, with 11 bases left in between. The CDR3 nucleotides are TGTGCCACGTGGGGGGGAAGCAATCAGCCCCAGCATTTT. It yields the protein CATWGGSNQPQHF.

The J gene is TRBJ2-7, the V gene TRBV6-2 or TRBV6-3; 10 nucleotides line up with TRBD2. Per the germline V gene, CDR1 is MNHEY and CDR2 is SVGEGT. With V trimmed by 2 bases and J by 3 bases, 7 bases remained unmatched. The CDR3 covers 16 residues. The CDR3 DNA follows: TGTGCCAGCAGTTACGGGCTAGCGGGGGTAAACTACGAGCAGTACTTC. Its translation: CASSYGLAGVNYEQYF.

This CDR3 reads CASSVEGAGANVLTF. CDR3 sequence (DNA): TGTGCCAGCAGCGTAGAGGGGGCTGGGGCCAACGTCCTGACTTTC. This chain uses TRBV9 with TRBJ2-6; D may be TRBD1 (6 bases). This CDR3 is 15 amino acids long. The ends were cut back, 0 bases at V and 2 bases at J, with 6 bases in the middle. Germline CDR1 and CDR2: SGDLS and YYNGEE. Variable domain in full (rest from reference TRBV9 and TRBJ2-6): DSGVTQTPKHLITATGQRVTLRCSPRSGDLSVYWYQQSLDQGLQFLIQYYNGEERAKGNILERFSAQQFPDLHSELNLSSLELGDSALYFCASSVEGAGANVLTFGAGSRLTVL.

The chain couples TRBV3-1 (or the pseudogene TRBV3-2) to TRBJ1-2; D possibly corresponds to TRBD1 (5 bases). Per germline, CDR1 LGHDT and CDR2 YNNKEL (reference sequence). The V gene lost 3 bases and the J gene lost 4 bases, with 15 bases spanning the gap. The CDR3 loop spans 15 amino acids. This CDR3 is CASSHSGRGGYGYTF. The CDR3 nucleotides read TGTGCCAGCAGCCACTCTGGGAGGGGTGGCTATGGCTACACCTTC.

This clone has only one observation. This chain joins TRBV18 and TRBJ2-5; possibly TRBD1 for D (6 bases). V shed 3 bases and J shed 6 bases, with 14 bases lying between them. The CDR3 has 14 amino acids. CDR1 KGHSH and CDR2 LQKENI come from the germline V gene. The CDR3: CASSPGQTEKTQYF. In DNA, the CDR3 is TGTGCCAGCTCACCTGGACAGACCGAGAAGACCCAGTACTTC.

This sequence joins TRBV15 and TRBJ2-1, with 9 nucleotides matching TRBD2. The CDR3 contains 18 residues. V gave up 0 bases and J gave up 8 bases; unmatched junction bases: 14. Germline CDR1 LNHNV, CDR2 YYDKDF (reference sequence). This CDR3 reads CATSRDERWLAGFYEQFF. DNA of the CDR3: TGTGCCACCAGCAGAGATGAAAGGTGGCTAGCGGGGTTCTATGAGCAGTTCTTC.

The CDR3 spells CASMRQANEKLFF. CDR3 coding DNA: TGTGCCAGTATGAGACAGGCGAATGAAAAACTGTTTTTT. V is TRBV19 and J is TRBJ1-4, with D possibly TRBD1 on 6 matching bases. Germline assignment: CDR1 LNHDA and CDR2 SQIVND (reference sequence). The CDR3 runs to 13 residues. V gave up 7 bases and J gave up 5 bases, with 11 bases separating them.

The chain employs TRBV9 and TRBJ2-3; D is unclear. CDR1 and CDR2 (germline): SGDLS, YYNGEE. CDR3 length: 13 residues. The V end was cut by 3 bases, the J end by 6 bases, with 11 bases between. CDR3 sequence: CASSGSFSDTQYF. The CDR3 bases are TGTGCCAGCAGCGGGAGTTTTTCGGATACGCAGTATTTT.

The chain employs TRBV27 and TRBJ2-1; D uncertain. Germline assignment: CDR1 MNHEY and CDR2 SMNVEV (reference sequence). The CDR3 has 12 amino acids. The ends were cut back, 0 bases at V and 10 bases at J, with 7 bases in the middle. CDR3 DNA sequence: TGTGCCAGCAGTTTATCCTACCGAGAGCAGTTCTTC. Translation gives CASSLSYREQFF.

This clone was recorded only once. The chain recombines TRBV14 with TRBJ1-2, with D possibly matching TRBD1 (5 bases). Germline V gene sequence: CDR1 SGHDN, CDR2 FVKESK. There are 16 residues in the CDR3. With 0 bases removed from V and 3 bases from J, the gap between germline ends came to 14 bases. The CDR3 nucleotides are TGTGCCAGCAGCCAAGATTATCGTCCAGGGTACTATGGCTACACCTTC. It codes for CASSQDYRPGYYGYTF.

The J gene is TRBJ1-2, the V gene TRBV5-6; D is unclear. V shed 4 bases and J shed 6 bases, with 16 bases lying between them. The CDR3 has 14 residues. Germline V gene sequence: CDR1 SGHDT, CDR2 YYEEEE. CDR3 nucleotide sequence: TGTGCCAGCAGCGCCTCTGGTTCGAAGCATGGCTACACCTTC. This gives the protein CASSASGSKHGYTF.

The J gene is TRBJ1-2, the V gene TRBV5-1; TRBD1 aligns across 10 bases. Germline CDR1 SGHRS, CDR2 YFSETQ. The CDR3 is made up of 16 amino acids. The J segment lost 8 bases and the V segment lost 3 bases, leaving 13 bases of the junction unmatched. CDR3 in amino acids: CASSSPGQGKVGGYTF. In DNA, the CDR3 is TGCGCCAGCAGCTCGCCGGGACAGGGGAAGGTGGGGGGCTACACCTTC.

The rearrangement joins TRBV4-1 to TRBJ2-2; 10 positions agree with TRBD2. The V and J ends lost 0 bases and 3 bases, in that order; junction bases with no gene match: 7. Per the germline V gene, CDR1 is MGHRA and CDR2 is YSYEKL. CDR3 size: 18 residues. The CDR3 loop reads CASSQERASGGHTGELFF. The CDR3 DNA sequence: TGCGCCAGCAGCCAAGAAAGGGCTAGCGGGGGACACACCGGGGAGCTGTTTTTT.

The chain has TRBV29-1 and TRBJ2-2; tentatively, D is TRBD1 (5 bases). The CDR3 runs 13 residues. The germline V gene has CDR1 SQVTM and CDR2 ANQGSEA. V was pared by 8 bases and J by 5 bases, with 15 bases between. The CDR3 nucleotides read TGCAGCACCTCCAGGGTAGGGACCGGGGAGCTGTTTTTT. Its protein product is CSTSRVGTGELFF.